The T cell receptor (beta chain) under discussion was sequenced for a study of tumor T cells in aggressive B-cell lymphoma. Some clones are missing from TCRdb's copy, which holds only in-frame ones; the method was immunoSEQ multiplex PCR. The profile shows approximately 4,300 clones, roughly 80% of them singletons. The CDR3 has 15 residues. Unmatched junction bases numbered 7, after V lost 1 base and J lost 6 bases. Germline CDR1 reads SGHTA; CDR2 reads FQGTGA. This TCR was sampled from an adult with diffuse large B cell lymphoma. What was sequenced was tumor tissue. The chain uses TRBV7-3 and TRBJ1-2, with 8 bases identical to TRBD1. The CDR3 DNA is TGTGCCAGCAGCTTAATGCCAGGGGGCGCAAATGGCTACACCTTC. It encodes CASSLMPGGANGYTF.